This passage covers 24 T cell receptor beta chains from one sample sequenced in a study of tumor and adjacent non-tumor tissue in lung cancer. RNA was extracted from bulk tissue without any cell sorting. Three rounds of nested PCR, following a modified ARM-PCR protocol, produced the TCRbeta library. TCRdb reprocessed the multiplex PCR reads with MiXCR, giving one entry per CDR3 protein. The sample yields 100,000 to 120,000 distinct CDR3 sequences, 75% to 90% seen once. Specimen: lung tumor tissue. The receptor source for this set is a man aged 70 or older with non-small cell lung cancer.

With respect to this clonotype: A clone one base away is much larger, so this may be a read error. CDR3: CCARDQGGGNTGELFF. The CDR3 DNA follows: TGCTGTGCTAGAGATCAAGGCGGGGGCAACACCGGGGAGCTGTTTTTT. The chain is built from TRBV20-1 and TRBJ2-2, with a weak D call TRBD2 (7 bases). The CDR3 has 16 residues. Germline assignment: CDR1 DFQATT and CDR2 SNEGSKA (reference sequence).

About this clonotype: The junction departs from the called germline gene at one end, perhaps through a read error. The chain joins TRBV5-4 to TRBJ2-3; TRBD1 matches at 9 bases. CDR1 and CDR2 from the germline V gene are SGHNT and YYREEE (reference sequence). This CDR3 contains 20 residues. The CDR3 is CSSSLSMWTGDTISTDTQYF. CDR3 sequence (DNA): TGTTCCAGCAGCTTGTCTATGTGGACAGGGGATACTATTAGCACAGATACACAGTATTTT.

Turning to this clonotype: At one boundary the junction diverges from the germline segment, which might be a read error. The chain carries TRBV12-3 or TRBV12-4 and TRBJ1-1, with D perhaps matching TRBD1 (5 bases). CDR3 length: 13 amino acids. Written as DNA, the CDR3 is TGTGCCAGGAGTTCACGTTCGGACACTGAAGCTTTCTTC. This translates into CARSSRSDTEAFF.

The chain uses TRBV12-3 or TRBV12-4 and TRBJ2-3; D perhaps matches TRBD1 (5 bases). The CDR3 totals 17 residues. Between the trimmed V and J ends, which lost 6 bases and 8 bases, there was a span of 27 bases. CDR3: CASSPAPLRARTSTQYF. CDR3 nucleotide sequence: TGTGCCAGCAGCCCCGCCCCGTTAAGAGCTAGGACAAGTACGCAGTATTTT.

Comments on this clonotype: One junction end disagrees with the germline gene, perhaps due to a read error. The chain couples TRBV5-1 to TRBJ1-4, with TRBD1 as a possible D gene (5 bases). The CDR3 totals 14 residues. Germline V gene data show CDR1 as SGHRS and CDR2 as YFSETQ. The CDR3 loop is CASSLEGVNEKLFF. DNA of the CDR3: TGTGCCAGCAGCTTGGAAGGGGTTAATGAAAAGCTGTTTTTT.

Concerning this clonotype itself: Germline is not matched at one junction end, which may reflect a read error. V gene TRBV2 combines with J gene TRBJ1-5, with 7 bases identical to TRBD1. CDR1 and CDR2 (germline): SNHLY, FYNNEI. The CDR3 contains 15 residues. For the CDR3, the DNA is TGTGCCAGCAGAGTCGACAGGGCTCCGAATCAGCTCCAGCATTTT. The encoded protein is CASRVDRAPNQLQHF.

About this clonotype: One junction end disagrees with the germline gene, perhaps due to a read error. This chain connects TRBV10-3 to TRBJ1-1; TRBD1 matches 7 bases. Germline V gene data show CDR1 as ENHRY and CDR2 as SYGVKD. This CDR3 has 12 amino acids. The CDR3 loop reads CAIGTADTEALF. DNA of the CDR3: TGTGCCATCGGGACAGCCGACACTGAAGCTCTCTTT.

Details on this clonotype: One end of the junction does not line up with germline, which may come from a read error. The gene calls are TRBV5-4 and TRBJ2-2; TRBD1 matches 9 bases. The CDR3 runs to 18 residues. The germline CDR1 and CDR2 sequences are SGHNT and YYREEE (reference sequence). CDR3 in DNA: TGTGCCAGCAGCCCACCGGGACAGGGTTTGATGAACACCAGGGAGCTGTTTTTT. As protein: CASSPPGQGLMNTRELFF.

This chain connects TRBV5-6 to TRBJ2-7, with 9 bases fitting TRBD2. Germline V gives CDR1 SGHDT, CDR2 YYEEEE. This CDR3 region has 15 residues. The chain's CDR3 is CTGSIPFAGGYEQYF. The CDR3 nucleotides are TGTACCGGCAGCATTCCCTTCGCGGGGGGGTACGAGCAGTACTTC.

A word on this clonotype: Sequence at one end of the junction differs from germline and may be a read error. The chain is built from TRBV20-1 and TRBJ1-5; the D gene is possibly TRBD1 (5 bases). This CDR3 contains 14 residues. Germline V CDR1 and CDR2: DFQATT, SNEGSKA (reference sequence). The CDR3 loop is CSARDGMQNQPQHF. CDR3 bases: TGCAGTGCCCGGGACGGAATGCAGAATCAACCCCAGCATTTT.

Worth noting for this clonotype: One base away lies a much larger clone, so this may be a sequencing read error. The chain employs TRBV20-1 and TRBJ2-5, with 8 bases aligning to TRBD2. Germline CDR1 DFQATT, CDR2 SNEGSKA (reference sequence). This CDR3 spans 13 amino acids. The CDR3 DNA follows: TGCAGGGCTAGGGGCGGGGGGTGGGAGACCCAGTACTTC. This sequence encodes CRARGGGWETQYF.

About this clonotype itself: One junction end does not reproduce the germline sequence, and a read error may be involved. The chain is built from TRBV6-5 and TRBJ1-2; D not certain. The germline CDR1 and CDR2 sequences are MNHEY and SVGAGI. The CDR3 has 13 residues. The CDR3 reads CVSSYVHGDGYTF. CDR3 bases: TGTGTCAGCAGTTACGTACATGGGGATGGCTACACCTTC.

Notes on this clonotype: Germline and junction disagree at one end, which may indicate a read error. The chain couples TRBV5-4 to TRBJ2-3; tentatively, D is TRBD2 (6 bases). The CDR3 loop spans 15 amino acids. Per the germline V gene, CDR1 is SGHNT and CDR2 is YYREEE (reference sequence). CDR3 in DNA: TGTGCCAGCAGCCAAAAAGTGGGAGGACCAGACACGCAGTATTTT. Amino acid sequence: CASSQKVGGPDTQYF.

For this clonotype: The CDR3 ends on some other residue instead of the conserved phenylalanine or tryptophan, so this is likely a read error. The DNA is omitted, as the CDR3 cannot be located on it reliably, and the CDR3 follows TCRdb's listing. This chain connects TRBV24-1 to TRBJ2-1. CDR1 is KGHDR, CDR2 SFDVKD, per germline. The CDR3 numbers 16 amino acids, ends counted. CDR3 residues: CATSDIRHGAYNEQLL.

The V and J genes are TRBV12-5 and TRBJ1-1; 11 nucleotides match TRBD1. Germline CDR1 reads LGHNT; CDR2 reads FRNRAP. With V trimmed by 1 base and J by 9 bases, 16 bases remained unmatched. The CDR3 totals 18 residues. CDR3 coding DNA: TGTGCTAGTGGTTTGGAACTATCAGGACAGGGGGCCATGACTAAAGCTTTCTTT. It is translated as CASGLELSGQGAMTKAFF.

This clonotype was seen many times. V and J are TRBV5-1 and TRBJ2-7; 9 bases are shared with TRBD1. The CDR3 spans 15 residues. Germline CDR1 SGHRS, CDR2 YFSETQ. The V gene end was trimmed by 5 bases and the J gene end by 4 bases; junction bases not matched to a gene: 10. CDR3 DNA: TGCGCCAGCAGTGGGACGGGACAGGGTCGGTACGAGCAGTACTTC. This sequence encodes CASSGTGQGRYEQYF.

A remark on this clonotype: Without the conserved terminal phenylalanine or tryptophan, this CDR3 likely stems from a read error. The CDR3 sequence is CASNPGTAPYEQYI. The CDR3, as DNA: TGTGCCAGCAACCCCGGGACCGCCCCCTACGAGCAGTACATC. The chain has TRBV28 and TRBJ2-7; D possibly uses TRBD1 or TRBD2 (5 bases each). Between the trimmed V and J ends, which lost 7 bases and 2 bases, there was a span of 15 bases. From germline, CDR1 is MDHEN and CDR2 SYDVKM. This CDR3 is built from 14 residues.

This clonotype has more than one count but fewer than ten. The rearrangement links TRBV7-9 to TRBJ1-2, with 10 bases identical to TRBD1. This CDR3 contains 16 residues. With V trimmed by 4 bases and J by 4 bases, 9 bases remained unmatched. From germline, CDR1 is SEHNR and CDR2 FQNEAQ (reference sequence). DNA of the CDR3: TGTGCCAGCAGCTCGAACCGGGACAGGGGACCCTATGGCTACACCTTC. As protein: CASSSNRDRGPYGYTF.

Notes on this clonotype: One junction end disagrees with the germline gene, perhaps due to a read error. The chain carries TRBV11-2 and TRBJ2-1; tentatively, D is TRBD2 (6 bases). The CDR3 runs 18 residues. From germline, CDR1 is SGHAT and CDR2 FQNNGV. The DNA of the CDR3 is TGTGCCAGCAGCTTACATGTCCGGGACTGGGCCTCCTACAATGAGCAGAACTTC. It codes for CASSLHVRDWASYNEQNF.

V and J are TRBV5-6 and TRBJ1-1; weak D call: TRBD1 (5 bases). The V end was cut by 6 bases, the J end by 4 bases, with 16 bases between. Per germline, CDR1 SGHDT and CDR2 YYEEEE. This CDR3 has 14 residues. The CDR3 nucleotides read TGTGCCAGCAACCCTACGGGGGGTGCCACTGAAGCTTTCTTT. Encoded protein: CASNPTGGATEAFF.

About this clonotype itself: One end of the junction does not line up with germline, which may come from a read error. The CDR3 here is CGSRPTSTDTQYF. Here the CDR3 DNA reads TGTGGCAGCAGGCCGACTAGTACAGATACACAGTATTTT. J is TRBJ2-3 and V is TRBV12-3 or TRBV12-4; D possibly corresponds to TRBD2 (6 bases). The CDR3 extends over 13 amino acids.

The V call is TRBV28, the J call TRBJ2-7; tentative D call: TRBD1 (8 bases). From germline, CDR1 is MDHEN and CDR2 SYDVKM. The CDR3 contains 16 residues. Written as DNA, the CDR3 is TGTACCATCACTCCTTGGGGGGGACAGGACTCCTACGAGCAGTACTTC. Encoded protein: CTITPWGGQDSYEQYF.

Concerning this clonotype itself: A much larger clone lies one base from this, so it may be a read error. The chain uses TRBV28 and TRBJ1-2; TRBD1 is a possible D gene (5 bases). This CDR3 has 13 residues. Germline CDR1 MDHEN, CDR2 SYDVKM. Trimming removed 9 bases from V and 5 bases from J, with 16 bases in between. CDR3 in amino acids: CARSRRGEYGYTF. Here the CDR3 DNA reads TGTGCCAGGAGTCGACGGGGGGAGTATGGCTACACCTTC.

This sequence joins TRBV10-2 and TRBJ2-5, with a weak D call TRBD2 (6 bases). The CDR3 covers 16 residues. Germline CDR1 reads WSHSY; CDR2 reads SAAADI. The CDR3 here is CITQGGATRGGEAQYF. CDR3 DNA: TGCATCACCCAGGGAGGTGCAACGAGGGGTGGGGAGGCCCAGTACTTC.